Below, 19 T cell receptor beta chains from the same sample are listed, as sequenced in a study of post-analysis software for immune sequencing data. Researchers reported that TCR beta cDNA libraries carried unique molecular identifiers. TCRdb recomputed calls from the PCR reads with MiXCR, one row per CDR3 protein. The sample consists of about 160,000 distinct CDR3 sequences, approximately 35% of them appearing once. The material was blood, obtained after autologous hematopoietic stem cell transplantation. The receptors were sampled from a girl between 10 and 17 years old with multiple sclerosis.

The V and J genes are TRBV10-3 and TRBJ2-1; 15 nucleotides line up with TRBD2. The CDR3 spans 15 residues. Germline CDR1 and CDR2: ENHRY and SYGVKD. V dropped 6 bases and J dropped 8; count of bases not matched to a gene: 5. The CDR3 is CAIRAGTSGRHEQFF. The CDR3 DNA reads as TGTGCCATCAGGGCCGGGACTAGCGGGAGGCATGAGCAGTTCTTC.

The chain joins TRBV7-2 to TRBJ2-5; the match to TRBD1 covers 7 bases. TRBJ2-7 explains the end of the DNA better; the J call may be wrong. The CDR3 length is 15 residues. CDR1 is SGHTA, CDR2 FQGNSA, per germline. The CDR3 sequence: CASSSIGDRAYEQYF. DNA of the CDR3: TGTGCCAGCAGCTCCATAGGGGACAGAGCCTACGAGCAGTACTTC.

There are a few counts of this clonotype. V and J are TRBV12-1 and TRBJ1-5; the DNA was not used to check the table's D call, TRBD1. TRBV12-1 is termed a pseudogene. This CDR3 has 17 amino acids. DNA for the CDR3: TGTGCCAGCAGCTCCGGGGACAGGGGGCGCCCCGGGCAGCCCCAGCATTTT. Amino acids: CASSSGDRGRPGQPQHF.

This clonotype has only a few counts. CDR3 sequence: CASSPGTGANYGYTF. The CDR3 DNA is TGTGCCAGCAGCCCCGGGACAGGGGCCAATTATGGCTACACCTTC. The chain couples TRBV7-3 to TRBJ1-2; 10 positions agree with TRBD1. The germline CDR1 and CDR2 sequences are SGHTA and FQGTGA. The J segment lost 5 bases and the V segment lost 5 bases, leaving 8 bases of the junction unmatched. CDR3 size: 15 residues.

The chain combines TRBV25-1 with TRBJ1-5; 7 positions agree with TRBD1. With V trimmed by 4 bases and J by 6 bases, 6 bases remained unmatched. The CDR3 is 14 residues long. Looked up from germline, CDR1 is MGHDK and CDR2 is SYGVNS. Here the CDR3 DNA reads TGTGCCAGCAGTGCGACAGGGATGGCTCAGCCCCAGCATTTT. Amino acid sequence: CASSATGMAQPQHF.

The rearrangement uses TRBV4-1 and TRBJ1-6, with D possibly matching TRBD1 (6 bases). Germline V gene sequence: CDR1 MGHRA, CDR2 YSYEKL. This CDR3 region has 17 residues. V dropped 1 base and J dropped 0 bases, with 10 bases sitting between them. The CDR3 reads CASSQGTESSYNSPLHF. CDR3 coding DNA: TGCGCCAGCAGCCAAGGGACAGAGAGCTCCTATAATTCACCCCTCCACTTT.

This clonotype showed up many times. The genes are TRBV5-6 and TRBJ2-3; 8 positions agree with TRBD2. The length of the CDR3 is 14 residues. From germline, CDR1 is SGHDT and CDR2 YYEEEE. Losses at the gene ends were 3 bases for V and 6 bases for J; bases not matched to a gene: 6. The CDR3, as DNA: TGTGCCAGCAGCTGGGGACTAGAGGTGGATACGCAGTATTTT. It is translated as CASSWGLEVDTQYF.

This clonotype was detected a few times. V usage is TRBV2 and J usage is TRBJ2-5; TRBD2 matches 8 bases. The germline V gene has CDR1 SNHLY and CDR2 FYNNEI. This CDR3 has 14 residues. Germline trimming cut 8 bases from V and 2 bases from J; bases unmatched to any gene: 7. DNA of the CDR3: TGTGCCAGCGGGACTAGGGGTCGGCAAGAGACCCAGTACTTC. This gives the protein CASGTRGRQETQYF.

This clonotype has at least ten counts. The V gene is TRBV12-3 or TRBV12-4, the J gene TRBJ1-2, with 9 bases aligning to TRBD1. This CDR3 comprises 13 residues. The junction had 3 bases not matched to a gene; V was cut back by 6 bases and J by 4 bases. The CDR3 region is CASSPTGGYGYTF. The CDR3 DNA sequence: TGTGCCAGCAGCCCGACAGGGGGCTATGGCTACACCTTC.

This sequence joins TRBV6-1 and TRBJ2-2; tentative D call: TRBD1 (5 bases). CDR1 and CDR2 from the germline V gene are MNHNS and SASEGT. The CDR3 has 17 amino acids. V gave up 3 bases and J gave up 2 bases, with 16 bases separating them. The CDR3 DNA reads TGTGCCAGCAGTGACCAAAATTGGACACCAAACACCGGGGAGCTGTTTTTT. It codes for CASSDQNWTPNTGELFF.

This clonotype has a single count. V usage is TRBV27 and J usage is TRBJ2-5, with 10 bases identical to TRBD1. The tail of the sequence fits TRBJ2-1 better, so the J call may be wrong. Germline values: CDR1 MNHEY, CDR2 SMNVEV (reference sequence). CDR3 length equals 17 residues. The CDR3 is CARDNRDRGCKEETQFF. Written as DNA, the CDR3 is TGTGCCAGGGATAACCGGGACAGGGGTTGTAAGGAGGAGACCCAGTTCTTC.

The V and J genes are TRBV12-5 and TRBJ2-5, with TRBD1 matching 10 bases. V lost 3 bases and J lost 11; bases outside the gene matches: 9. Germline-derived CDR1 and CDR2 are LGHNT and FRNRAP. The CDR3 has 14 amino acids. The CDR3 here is CASGFGTGDREQYF. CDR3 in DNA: TGTGCTAGTGGTTTTGGGACAGGGGACAGGGAGCAGTACTTC.

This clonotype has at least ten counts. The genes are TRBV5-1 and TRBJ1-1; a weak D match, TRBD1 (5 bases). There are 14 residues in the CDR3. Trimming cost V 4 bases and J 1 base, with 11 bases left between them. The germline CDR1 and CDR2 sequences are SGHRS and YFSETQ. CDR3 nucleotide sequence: TGCGCCAGCAGCCAAGGGACGGCGAACACTGAAGCTTTCTTT. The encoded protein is CASSQGTANTEAFF.

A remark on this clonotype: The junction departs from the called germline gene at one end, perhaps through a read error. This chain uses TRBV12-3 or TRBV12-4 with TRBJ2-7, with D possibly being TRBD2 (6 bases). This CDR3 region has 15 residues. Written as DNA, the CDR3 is TGTACCAGCAGTTTAGGGCAGGGAGGATCCTACGAGCAGTACTTC. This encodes CTSSLGQGGSYEQYF.

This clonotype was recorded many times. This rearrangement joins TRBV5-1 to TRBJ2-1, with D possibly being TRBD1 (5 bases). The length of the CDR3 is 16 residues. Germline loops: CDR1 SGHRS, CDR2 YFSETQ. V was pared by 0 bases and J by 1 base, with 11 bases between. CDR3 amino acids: CASSLGGRASYNEQFF. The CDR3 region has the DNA TGCGCCAGCAGCTTGGGAGGCAGGGCGTCCTACAATGAGCAGTTCTTC.

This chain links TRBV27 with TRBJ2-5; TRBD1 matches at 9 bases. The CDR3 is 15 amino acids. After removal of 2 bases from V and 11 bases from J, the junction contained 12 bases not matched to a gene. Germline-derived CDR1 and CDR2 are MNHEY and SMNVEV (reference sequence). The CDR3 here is CASSLTRDRAYGQYF. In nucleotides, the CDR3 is TGTGCCAGCAGTTTAACCCGGGACAGGGCCTACGGGCAGTACTTC.

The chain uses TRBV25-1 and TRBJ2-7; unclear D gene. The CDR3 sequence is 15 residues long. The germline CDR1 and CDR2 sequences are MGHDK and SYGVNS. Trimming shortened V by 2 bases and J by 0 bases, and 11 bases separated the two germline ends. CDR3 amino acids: CASSEVADSSYEQYF. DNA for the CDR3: TGTGCCAGCAGTGAAGTGGCGGATAGCTCCTACGAGCAGTACTTC.

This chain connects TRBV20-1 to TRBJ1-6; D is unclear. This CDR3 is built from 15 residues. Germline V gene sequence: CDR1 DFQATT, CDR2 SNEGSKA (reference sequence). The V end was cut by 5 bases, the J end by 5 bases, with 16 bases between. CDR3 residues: CSAGLQTLDNSPLHF. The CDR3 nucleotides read TGCAGTGCTGGACTACAGACCCTTGATAATTCACCCCTCCACTTT.

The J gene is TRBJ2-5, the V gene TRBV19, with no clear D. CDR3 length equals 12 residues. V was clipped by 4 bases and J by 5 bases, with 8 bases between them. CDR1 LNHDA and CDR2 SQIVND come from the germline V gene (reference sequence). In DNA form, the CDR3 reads TGTGCCAGTAGTAACCTGAGGGAGACCCAGTACTTC. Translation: CASSNLRETQYF.